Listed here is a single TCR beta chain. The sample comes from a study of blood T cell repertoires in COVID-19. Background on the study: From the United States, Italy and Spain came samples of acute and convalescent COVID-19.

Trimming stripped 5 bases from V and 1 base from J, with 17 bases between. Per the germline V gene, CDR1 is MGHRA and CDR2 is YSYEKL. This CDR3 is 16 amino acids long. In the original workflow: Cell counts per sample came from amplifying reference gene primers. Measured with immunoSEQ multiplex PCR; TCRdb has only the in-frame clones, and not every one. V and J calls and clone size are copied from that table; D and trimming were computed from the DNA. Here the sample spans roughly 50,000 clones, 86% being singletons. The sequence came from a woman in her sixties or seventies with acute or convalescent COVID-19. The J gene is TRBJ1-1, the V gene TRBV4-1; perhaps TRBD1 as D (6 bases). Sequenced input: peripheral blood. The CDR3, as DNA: TGCGCCAGCAGCAAAGGTCGACAGGCGGGGAACACTGAAGCTTTCTTT. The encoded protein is CASSKGRQAGNTEAFF.